The rows below give T cell receptor beta chains drawn from one sample of a study of siplizumab effects on memory and regulatory T cells. Profiling relied on immunoSEQ multiplex PCR, and the TCRdb table lists in-frame clones only, not all of them. This sample has 87,000 or so clones, with over 80% found just once. The material sequenced was CD4+ T cells sorted from blood. These TCRs come from a human donor in good health. Each CDR3 is given with its conserved first and last residue. D genes are given only for firm matches. Size tells how often a clone was seen (once, few, many) or the class of an expanded clone, and some rows leave it out.

d_gene	v_gene	j_gene	abundance	CDR3nt	CDR3aa
-	TRBV5-1	TRBJ1-5	-	TGCGCCAGCAGCTTGACAGGTCCGGGCAATCAGCCCCAGCATTTT	CASSLTGPGNQPQHF
-	TRBV9	TRBJ1-1	-	TGTGCCAGCAGCGTAACAGGGAGAACCACTGAAGCTTTCTTT	CASSVTGRTTEAFF
-	TRBV30	TRBJ1-4	-	TGTGCCTGGAGTGCCCAACACCGGGTCCATTTT	CAWSAQHRVHF
-	TRBV29-1	TRBJ1-1	few	TGCAGCGTTGAAGGGGGTCACACTGAAGCTTTCTTT	CSVEGGHTEAFF
-	TRBV7-9	TRBJ2-1	once	TGTGCCAGCAGCTCCCCGAAGGGGATTTACAATGAGCAGTTCTTC	CASSSPKGIYNEQFF
TRBD1	TRBV7-2	TRBJ1-2	-	TGTGCCAGCAGCTTGGCCGGGACAGGAACTAACTATGGCTACACCTTC	CASSLAGTGTNYGYTF
TRBD2	TRBV28	TRBJ2-1	-	TGTGCCAGCAGTCCCGGAAAGACTAGCGGGAGCCCCAATGAGCAGTTCTTC	CASSPGKTSGSPNEQFF
-	TRBV7-9	TRBJ2-7	-	TGTGCCAGCAGCCTAGCAGGAGGCCTCTACGAGCAGTACTTC	CASSLAGGLYEQYF
-	TRBV5-5	TRBJ2-7	-	TGTGCCAGCAGCTTGGAGTCCAGGGGTTACGAGCAGTACTTC	CASSLESRGYEQYF
-	TRBV28	TRBJ2-1	-	TGTGCCAGCAGTTTTGAGGTCGGCTACAATGAGCAGTTCTTC	CASSFEVGYNEQFF
TRBD1	TRBV4-3	TRBJ2-1	-	TGCGCCAGCAGCCCTGAGGGACAGGCCTACAATGAGCAGTTCTTC	CASSPEGQAYNEQFF
TRBD1	TRBV29-1	TRBJ2-2	-	TGCAGCGTTGCGGACAGGGGTAACGGGGAGCTGTTTTTT	CSVADRGNGELFF
-	TRBV4-1	TRBJ1-2	-	TGCGCCAGCAGCCAAGGGCAGGGCCCGTTTAACTATGGCTACACCTTC	CASSQGQGPFNYGYTF
-	TRBV30	TRBJ2-5	-	TGTGCCTGGAGTACACCCAGTGAGGCCCAGTACTTC	CAWSTPSEAQYF
-	TRBV2	TRBJ1-1	-	TGTGCCAGCGGGGCAATATTGGACACTGAAGCTTTCTTT	CASGAILDTEAFF
-	TRBV30	TRBJ2-7	-	TGTGCAGCGGCGGCAGCTAGGCTCGGCGAGCAGTACTTC	CAAAAARLGEQYF
-	TRBV28	TRBJ2-7	-	TGTGCCAGCCGGGGGTACGAGCAGTACTTC	CASRGYEQYF
-	TRBV4-1	TRBJ2-7	-	TGCGCCAGCAGGCAGTCTCTAGGGTCCTCCTACGAGCAGTACTTC	CASRQSLGSSYEQYF
TRBD2	TRBV19	TRBJ2-1	-	TGTGCCAGTAGTATCTGGCTAGCGGGCCACAATGAGCAGTTCTTC	CASSIWLAGHNEQFF
-	TRBV6-4	TRBJ2-6	-	TGTGCCAGCAGTGACTCTGGCAGCTCTGGGGCCAACGTCCTGACTTTC	CASSDSGSSGANVLTF
-	TRBV29-1	TRBJ2-3	few	TGCAGCGTTGTGGGCTTCACAGATACGCAGTATTTT	CSVVGFTDTQYF
TRBD1	TRBV18	TRBJ1-1	-	TGTGCCAGCTCACCAAGTAGGACAGGACAAGAAGCTTTCTTT	CASSPSRTGQEAFF
-	TRBV7-2	TRBJ2-1	-	TGTGCCAGCAGGGAGAACAATGAGCAGTTCTTC	CASRENNEQFF
TRBD2	TRBV10-3	TRBJ2-3	-	TGTGCCGTGCTTGCGGGAGGGCCAGATACGCAGTATTTT	CAVLAGGPDTQYF
-	TRBV20-1	TRBJ2-3	-	TGCAGTGCTAGTTTGTCAGATACGCAGTATTTT	CSASLSDTQYF
-	TRBV10-3	TRBJ2-5	-	TGTGCCATCAGTGGGAAGGCACCGGGGGAGACCCAGTACTTC	CAISGKAPGETQYF
-	TRBV2	TRBJ2-5	-	TGTGCCAGCAGACTACCCCAAATCGAGGAGACCCAGTACTTC	CASRLPQIEETQYF
TRBD1	TRBV18	TRBJ2-2	-	TGTGCCAGCTCAAAGACAGGGGTGGACACCGGGGAGCTGTTTTTT	CASSKTGVDTGELFF
-	TRBV11-2	TRBJ1-4	-	TGTGCCAGCAGGCCGTCCTCTTGGCGACGGAGCGAAAAACTGTTTTTT	CASRPSSWRRSEKLFF
TRBD1	TRBV29-1	TRBJ1-5	-	TGCAGCGCGGGACAGGGGGGAAATCAGCCCCAGCATTTT	CSAGQGGNQPQHF
-	TRBV18	TRBJ1-5	once	TGTGCCAGCTCAACCTCAAATAATCAGCCCCAGCATTTT	CASSTSNNQPQHF
TRBD1	TRBV19	TRBJ1-5	-	TGTGCCAGTAGTACAGGGGGCGATCAGCCCCAGCATTTT	CASSTGGDQPQHF
-	TRBV7-9	TRBJ2-3	-	TGTGCCAGCAGCCACGGACGAGAGTTTGGCCCGCAGTATTTT	CASSHGREFGPQYF
-	TRBV28	TRBJ2-3	once	TGTGCCAGCAGTTCAACCGGGACCCCGGGCGATACGCAGTATTTT	CASSSTGTPGDTQYF
TRBD1	TRBV10-3	TRBJ2-2	few	TGTGCCATCAAGGGACAGGGGGCCACCGGGGAGCTGTTTTTT	CAIKGQGATGELFF
-	TRBV29-1	TRBJ2-1	-	TGCAGCGTTGTGATACAAAGCTCCTACAATGAGCAGTTCTTC	CSVVIQSSYNEQFF
-	TRBV21-1	TRBJ2-6	-	TGTGCCAGCAGCAAACGGGGGAACGGGGCCAACGTCCTGACTTTC	CASSKRGNGANVLTF
-	TRBV6-1	TRBJ2-7	-	TGTGCCAGCAGTGGTTCGGGTAAGATCAACGAGCAGTACTTC	CASSGSGKINEQYF
TRBD1	TRBV29-1	TRBJ1-1	-	TGCAGCGTGGCCCAGGACAGGGGGCTTTTAAACACTGAAGCTTTCTTT	CSVAQDRGLLNTEAFF
-	TRBV11-2	TRBJ2-3	-	TGTGCCAGCAGCTTAGTGGGCTCTAGCACAGATACGCAGTATTTT	CASSLVGSSTDTQYF
-	TRBV12-5	TRBJ2-3	-	TGTGCTAGTGGTCCCGCGCGGGGCACAGATACGCAGTATTTT	CASGPARGTDTQYF
-	TRBV4-2	TRBJ2-3	-	TGTGCCAGCAGCCGCGGGGAAGGGGCGTCGGATACGCAGTATTTT	CASSRGEGASDTQYF
-	TRBV6-6	TRBJ2-1	-	TGTGCCAGCAGTACAGGGAGCTCCTACAATGAGCAGTTCTTC	CASSTGSSYNEQFF
TRBD1	TRBV5-1	TRBJ1-2	-	TGCGCCAGCAGCTTGGGGACAGGGTGGGGCTACACCTTC	CASSLGTGWGYTF
-	TRBV15	TRBJ1-4	-	TGTGCCACCAGCAGAGATGGACAAGAGAATGAAAAACTGTTTTTT	CATSRDGQENEKLFF
-	TRBV4-1	TRBJ1-5	-	TGCGCCAGCAGCCAAGATGGGGCGGGCGGGGTTAGCAATCAGCCCCAGCATTTT	CASSQDGAGGVSNQPQHF
-	TRBV9	TRBJ2-5	few	TGTGCCAGCAGCCCACGATCGCCGGGACTCTTACAAGAGACCCAGTACTTC	CASSPRSPGLLQETQYF
TRBD2	TRBV11-3	TRBJ2-1	-	TGTGCCAGCAGCTCAAGGACTAGCGGTGAGCAGTTCTTC	CASSSRTSGEQFF
TRBD1	TRBV28	TRBJ2-7	-	TGTGCCAGCAGTACTTCCAGGGGGATAGACTACGAGCAGTACTTC	CASSTSRGIDYEQYF
TRBD1	TRBV2	TRBJ2-1	-	TGTGCCAGCAGTGAAAGGGGGCAGAGCTCCTACAATGAGCAGTTCTTC	CASSERGQSSYNEQFF